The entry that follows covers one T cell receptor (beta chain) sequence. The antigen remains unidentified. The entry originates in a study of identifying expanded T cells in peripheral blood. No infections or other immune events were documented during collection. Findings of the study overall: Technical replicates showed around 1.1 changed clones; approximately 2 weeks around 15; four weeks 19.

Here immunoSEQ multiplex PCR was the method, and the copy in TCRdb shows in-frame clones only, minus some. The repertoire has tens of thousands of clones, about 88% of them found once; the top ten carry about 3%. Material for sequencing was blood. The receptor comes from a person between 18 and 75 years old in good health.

The CDR3 protein is CASSARDTFYEQYF. The CDR3 nucleotides are TGTGCCAGCAGCGCACGGGACACCTTCTACGAGCAGTACTTC. V gene TRBV7-9 combines with J gene TRBJ2-7; possible D gene TRBD1, 6 bases. Germline loops: CDR1 SEHNR, CDR2 FQNEAQ (reference sequence). The CDR3 covers 14 residues. The ends were cut back, 5 bases at V and 3 bases at J, with 14 bases in the middle.